Listed below are T cell receptor beta chains from one sample, sequenced in a study of graft-versus-host responses after intestinal transplantation. Their specific antigens are unknown. The protocol was immunoSEQ multiplex PCR, while the TCRdb copy is restricted to in-frame clones and leaves out a portion. This table has about 130,000 clones, 92% appearing once. The material was unstimulated CD4+ T cells sorted from spleen or lymph node cells, obtained before intestinal transplant. These receptors were obtained from a human donor who received an intestinal transplant. Each CDR3 is given with its conserved first and last residue. Each record gives: V gene, D gene, clone size, J gene, CDR3 DNA, CDR3 protein. A D gene is named only where the DNA matches it firmly. The size entry is marked missing in some rows and otherwise reads once, few, many or a size class.

>TRBV28|TRBD1|-|TRBJ1-5
TGTGCCAGCAGTTTTCCTCTCTCGGACAGGCGAAATCAGCCCCAGCATTTT
CASSFPLSDRRNQPQHF
>TRBV6-5|TRBD1|few|TRBJ1-1
TGTGCCAGCAGACCAGGACAGGGGAGGACTGAAGCTTTCTTT
CASRPGQGRTEAFF
>TRBV4-2|-|-|TRBJ2-1
TGTGCCAGCAGCCAACCTAGCGTTGATGAGCAGTTCTTC
CASSQPSVDEQFF
>TRBV7-9|-|-|TRBJ1-1
TGTGCCAGCAGCTTAGTCGGGCGGGGGATGGACACTGAAGCTTTCTTT
CASSLVGRGMDTEAFF
>TRBV5-1|-|-|TRBJ1-2
TGCGCCAGCAGCCCGGGCGGGATCTCTAACTATGGCTACACCTTC
CASSPGGISNYGYTF
>TRBV5-6|TRBD1|-|TRBJ1-5
TGTGCCAGCAGCTTGTTAGTAACAGGGGGCAATCAGCCCCAGCATTTT
CASSLLVTGGNQPQHF
>TRBV7-9|-|-|TRBJ1-6
TGTGCCAGCAGCAGCAAGGACATCTATTCACCCCTCCACTTT
CASSSKDIYSPLHF
>TRBV2|-|-|TRBJ2-3
TGTGCCAGCAGTGATGAGGCAGCCGGGGAGGATACGCAGTATTTT
CASSDEAAGEDTQYF
>TRBV18|-|-|TRBJ2-5
TGTGCCAGCTCACCTCTCCCCGGTGTAGAGACCCAGTACTTC
CASSPLPGVETQYF
>TRBV6-1|-|few|TRBJ1-1
TGTGCCAGCTCCCGTTCCGGGATGAACACTGAAGCTTTCTTT
CASSRSGMNTEAFF
>TRBV5-8|-|-|TRBJ1-5
TGTGCCAGCAGCTTGGCGGCAGGGGTGAGCAATCAGCCCCAGCATTTT
CASSLAAGVSNQPQHF
>TRBV19|-|-|TRBJ2-7
TGTGCCAGTAGTATGCGGAGGGGGCACGGGGAGCAGTACTTC
CASSMRRGHGEQYF
>TRBV5-4|-|-|TRBJ1-2
TGTGCCAGCAACGTAAAGGGTCCCGGTGGCTACACCTTC
CASNVKGPGGYTF
>TRBV5-4|TRBD1|once|TRBJ2-7
TGTGCCAGCAGCTTAGGGACAGGGGGATTCTACGAGCAGTACTTC
CASSLGTGGFYEQYF
>TRBV4-3|-|-|TRBJ2-1
TGCGCCAGCAGCCAAGGGCCGGCTCCTAACCCACGACGTCTAACCTACAATGAGCAGTTCTTC
CASSQGPAPNPRRLTYNEQFF
>TRBV10-3|-|once|TRBJ2-5
TGTGCCATCAAAGGGGGTGGGGGCCAAGAGACCCAGTACTTC
CAIKGGGGQETQYF
>TRBV7-2|-|-|TRBJ2-1
TGTGCCAGCAGCCCCACGGGATATGAGCAGTTCTTC
CASSPTGYEQFF
>TRBV6-1|TRBD2|-|TRBJ2-5
TGTGCCAGCAGCAGGACTAGCGGCCACCAAGAGACCCAGTACTTC
CASSRTSGHQETQYF
>TRBV28|-|-|TRBJ2-3
TGTGCCAGCAGTTCCCAGCACAGGCCAGATACGCAGTATTTT
CASSSQHRPDTQYF
>TRBV7-3|TRBD1|few|TRBJ1-2
TGTGCCAGCAGCTTAGACGACAGGGATCATGGCTACACCTTC
CASSLDDRDHGYTF
>TRBV7-9|TRBD1|-|TRBJ2-2
TGTGCCAGCAGCTTCGGGACAGGGGGATTGACCGGGGAGCTGTTTTTT
CASSFGTGGLTGELFF
>TRBV11-1|-|once|TRBJ2-1
TGTGCCAGCAGCTCCACGAGTTTGTTTAATGAGCAGTTCTTC
CASSSTSLFNEQFF
>TRBV10-3|-|few|TRBJ2-7
TGTGCCATCAGTGAGAGCGCGGGAATGAGCTACGAGCAGTACTTC
CAISESAGMSYEQYF
>TRBV28|TRBD1|-|TRBJ1-2
TGTGCCAGCAGGGACAGGGGGCTTCGGGGCTACACCTTC
CASRDRGLRGYTF
>TRBV30|TRBD1|-|TRBJ1-1
TGTGCCTGGGGCCAGGGGGGCACTGAAGCTTTCTTT
CAWGQGGTEAFF
>TRBV10-3|-|-|TRBJ1-1
TGTGCCATCAGCACAGGGTCTGAAGCTTTCTTT
CAISTGSEAFF
>TRBV14|-|-|TRBJ1-1
TGTGCCAGCAGCCAATGGGCCAAATGGGGCGCTGAAGCTTTCTTT
CASSQWAKWGAEAFF
>TRBV9|-|-|TRBJ2-1
TGTGCCAGCAGCGTAGTCGGAACCAATGAGCAGTTCTTC
CASSVVGTNEQFF
>TRBV28|TRBD1|-|TRBJ2-5
TGTGCCAGCAGTTCGGACAGGGGAGGAGAGACCCAGTACTTC
CASSSDRGGETQYF
>TRBV5-5|TRBD1|-|TRBJ2-7
TGTGCCAGCAGTTCAATCGACAGGGCGGCTGACTACGAGCAGTACTTC
CASSSIDRAADYEQYF
>TRBV6-6|-|once|TRBJ2-1
TGTGCCAGCAGTTACCGTCTAGCTGGGGAGCAGTTCTTC
CASSYRLAGEQFF
>TRBV10-3|TRBD2|-|TRBJ2-1
TGTGCCATCAGTGGTATAGGTGGCGGGAGGGCCCTCGGGTACAATAATGAGCAGTTCTTC
CAISGIGGGRALGYNNEQFF
>TRBV9|TRBD2|-|TRBJ2-4
TGTGCCAGCACCAAACTAGCGGGAGGGCCAAAGGACATTCAGTACTTC
CASTKLAGGPKDIQYF
>TRBV18|TRBD1|-|TRBJ1-4
TGTGCCAGCTCACCACGGACAGGGGGACGAGGAACTAATGAAAAACTGTTTTTT
CASSPRTGGRGTNEKLFF
>TRBV29-1|-|few|TRBJ1-2
TGCAGCGTTGAAGACCCCGCCCTCCGAGGCTACACCTTC
CSVEDPALRGYTF
>TRBV4-2|TRBD2|-|TRBJ2-2
TGTGCCAGCAGCCATCCGGCGGGAGGATTGGGGACCGGGGAGCTGTTTTTT
CASSHPAGGLGTGELFF
>TRBV5-8|TRBD1|-|TRBJ1-1
TGTGCCAGCAGCGGCCGGGACAGGCTTTTCTTGCGTGCTTTCTTT
CASSGRDRLFLRAFF
>TRBV28|-|-|TRBJ2-3
TGTGCCAGCAGTCCCAACCGGAATACGCAGTATTTT
CASSPNRNTQYF
>TRBV7-9|TRBD1|few|TRBJ2-7
TGTGCCAGCAGCTTGAGTTTAACAGGGGCGGCCTACGAGCAGTACTTC
CASSLSLTGAAYEQYF
>TRBV4-3|-|-|TRBJ2-2
TGCGCCAGCAGCCAAGATCGCGGGAACACCGGGGAGCTGTTTTTT
CASSQDRGNTGELFF
>TRBV12-5|TRBD1|few|TRBJ2-3
TGTGCTAGTGGTTTGAGTGACAGGGCGTTACCCCGAGCAGATACGCAGTATTTT
CASGLSDRALPRADTQYF
>TRBV13|TRBD2|-|TRBJ2-5
TGTGCCAGCAGCTTGGGGGGCGGACTAGCGGGACTACTACAAGAGACCCAGTACTTC
CASSLGGGLAGLLQETQYF
>TRBV10-3|-|-|TRBJ2-6
TGTGCCATAGGAACTCCCGGTGGGGCCAACGTCCTGACTTTC
CAIGTPGGANVLTF
>TRBV28|-|-|TRBJ1-2
TGTGCCAGCAGTCCAACAGGGATCTATAGCTACACCTTC
CASSPTGIYSYTF
>TRBV7-3|TRBD2|-|TRBJ2-4
TGTGCCAGCAGCATTAGCGGGGTGGGAGCCAAAAACATTCAGTACTTC
CASSISGVGAKNIQYF
>TRBV18|-|few|TRBJ1-1
TGTGCCAGCTCACCACAAGGGGCGATGAACACTGAAGCTTTCTTT
CASSPQGAMNTEAFF
>TRBV28|-|once|TRBJ2-1
TGTGCCAGCAGCACCATAGGGGGCTCCTACAATGAGCAGTTCTTC
CASSTIGGSYNEQFF
>TRBV6-1|TRBD1|-|TRBJ2-5
TGTGCCAGCAGTCCTTGGGACAGGGGCCAAGAGACCCAGTACTTC
CASSPWDRGQETQYF
>TRBV7-9|TRBD2|-|TRBJ2-1
TGTGCCAGCAGGACTAGCGGATCCTACAATGAGCAGTTCTTC
CASRTSGSYNEQFF